This T cell receptor (beta chain) was sequenced in a study of blood T cell repertoires in COVID-19. The CDR3 is made up of 16 amino acids. Germline trimming cut 0 bases from V and 5 bases from J; bases unmatched to any gene: 3. Germline lookup yields CDR1 LGHDT and CDR2 YNNKEL (reference sequence). TCRdb keeps only in-frame clones here, not all; method: immunoSEQ multiplex PCR. The data contain over 90,000 clones, approximately 87% of them singletons. This TCR came from a human donor in a cohort sampled during active COVID-19. Sequenced sample: peripheral blood. This rearrangement joins TRBV3-1 (or the pseudogene TRBV3-2) to TRBJ2-1, with 11 positions matching TRBD2. CDR3 bases: TGTGCCAGCAGCCAAGAGCGACTAGCGGGGAACAATGAGCAGTTCTTC. Amino acids: CASSQERLAGNNEQFF.